This T cell receptor (beta chain) was sequenced during a study of CD8 T cells in Susac syndrome. The authors sequenced TCR beta from blood CD8+ and CD4+ T cells. Included as multiple sclerosis controls were treatment-naive patients who had stable or active relapsing-remitting disease. Random hexamers were used to reverse transcribe 0.5 to 1 ug of RNA. The authors amplified TCR beta CDR3 across 54 Vbeta and 13 Jbeta using immunoSEQ multiplex PCR. One entry per CDR3 protein, called by TCRdb with MiXCR from the immunoSEQ multiplex PCR reads. In the table there are approximately 110,000 distinct CDR3 sequences, approximately 95% of which are singletons. V dropped 0 bases and J dropped 4 bases, with 10 bases sitting between them. Germline-derived CDR1 and CDR2 are MNHEY and SVGAGI. This CDR3 contains 15 residues.

The chain employs TRBV6-5 and TRBJ1-3; D is uncertain. This clonotype was sampled from a human donor with multiple sclerosis. The specimen sequenced was CD8+ T cells from PBMCs. In DNA, the CDR3 is TGTGCCAGCAGTTACTCCCGGGGTCCAGGAAACACCATATATTTT. Translating it yields CASSYSRGPGNTIYF.